The T cell receptor beta chain described here comes from a study of cytomegalovirus exposure and HLA in healthy donors. Points from the study as a whole: A further, later analysis showed that HLA-associated TCR beta chains (compared with equally common others) were more clonally expanded. Rarity held for most TCR sequences, but there were some public TCRs that occurred in many donors. TCR beta chains numbering roughly 150 were designated cytomegalovirus-associated. Later genetic work tied a missense DCLRE1C variant to beta-chain V and J trimming.

Primers for the PCR totalled 60 Vbeta and 13 Jbeta. Assay: immunoSEQ multiplex PCR; the TCRdb copy retains only in-frame clones and omits some. Among approximately 120,000 clones, roughly 63% were seen once, and the ten largest hold about 5.7%. Concerning this clone: Its antigen remains unknown.

The sequencing sample was made of PBMCs. The sequence was collected from a woman in her 70s in good health and CMV-seropositive.

The CDR3 spells CASSQQGSRNSPLHF. The CDR3, as DNA: TGTGCCAGCAGTCAGCAGGGATCCCGTAATTCACCCCTCCACTTT. The J gene is TRBJ1-6, the V gene TRBV28; possible D gene TRBD1, 5 bases. Trimming cost V 5 bases and J 6 bases, with 14 bases left between them. The germline V gene has CDR1 MDHEN and CDR2 SYDVKM. The CDR3 has 15 residues.